The source of this T cell receptor (beta chain) is a study of blood T cells in healthy people across ages. Findings and limits, study-wide: Samples with more naive T cells showed higher observed beta diversity. TCR beta diversity, measured per million T cells, fell in a roughly linear way with age.

With respect to this clonotype: Its antigen is not identified.

The use of a sample-barcoded 5' primer and a J-beta primer mix characterized a second PCR of about 7 to 12 cycles. In TCRdb, the 5' RACE reads were re-called with MiXCR into one record per CDR3 protein. The data hold approximately 810,000 distinct CDR3 sequences, with 36% observed a single time. This CDR3 contains 17 residues. The germline V gene encodes CDR1 SGHTA and CDR2 FQGNSA. V lost 1 base to trimming and J lost 8 bases; unmatched junction nucleotides: 11. Sequenced input: blood. The sequence came from a man between 18 and 35 years old in good health. The chain recombines TRBV7-2 with TRBJ2-3; 11 bases are shared with TRBD2. In nucleotides, the CDR3 is TGTGCCAGCAGCTTAGTCCCTAGCGGGAGGCAGGGAGGTACGCAGTATTTT. It yields the protein CASSLVPSGRQGGTQYF.